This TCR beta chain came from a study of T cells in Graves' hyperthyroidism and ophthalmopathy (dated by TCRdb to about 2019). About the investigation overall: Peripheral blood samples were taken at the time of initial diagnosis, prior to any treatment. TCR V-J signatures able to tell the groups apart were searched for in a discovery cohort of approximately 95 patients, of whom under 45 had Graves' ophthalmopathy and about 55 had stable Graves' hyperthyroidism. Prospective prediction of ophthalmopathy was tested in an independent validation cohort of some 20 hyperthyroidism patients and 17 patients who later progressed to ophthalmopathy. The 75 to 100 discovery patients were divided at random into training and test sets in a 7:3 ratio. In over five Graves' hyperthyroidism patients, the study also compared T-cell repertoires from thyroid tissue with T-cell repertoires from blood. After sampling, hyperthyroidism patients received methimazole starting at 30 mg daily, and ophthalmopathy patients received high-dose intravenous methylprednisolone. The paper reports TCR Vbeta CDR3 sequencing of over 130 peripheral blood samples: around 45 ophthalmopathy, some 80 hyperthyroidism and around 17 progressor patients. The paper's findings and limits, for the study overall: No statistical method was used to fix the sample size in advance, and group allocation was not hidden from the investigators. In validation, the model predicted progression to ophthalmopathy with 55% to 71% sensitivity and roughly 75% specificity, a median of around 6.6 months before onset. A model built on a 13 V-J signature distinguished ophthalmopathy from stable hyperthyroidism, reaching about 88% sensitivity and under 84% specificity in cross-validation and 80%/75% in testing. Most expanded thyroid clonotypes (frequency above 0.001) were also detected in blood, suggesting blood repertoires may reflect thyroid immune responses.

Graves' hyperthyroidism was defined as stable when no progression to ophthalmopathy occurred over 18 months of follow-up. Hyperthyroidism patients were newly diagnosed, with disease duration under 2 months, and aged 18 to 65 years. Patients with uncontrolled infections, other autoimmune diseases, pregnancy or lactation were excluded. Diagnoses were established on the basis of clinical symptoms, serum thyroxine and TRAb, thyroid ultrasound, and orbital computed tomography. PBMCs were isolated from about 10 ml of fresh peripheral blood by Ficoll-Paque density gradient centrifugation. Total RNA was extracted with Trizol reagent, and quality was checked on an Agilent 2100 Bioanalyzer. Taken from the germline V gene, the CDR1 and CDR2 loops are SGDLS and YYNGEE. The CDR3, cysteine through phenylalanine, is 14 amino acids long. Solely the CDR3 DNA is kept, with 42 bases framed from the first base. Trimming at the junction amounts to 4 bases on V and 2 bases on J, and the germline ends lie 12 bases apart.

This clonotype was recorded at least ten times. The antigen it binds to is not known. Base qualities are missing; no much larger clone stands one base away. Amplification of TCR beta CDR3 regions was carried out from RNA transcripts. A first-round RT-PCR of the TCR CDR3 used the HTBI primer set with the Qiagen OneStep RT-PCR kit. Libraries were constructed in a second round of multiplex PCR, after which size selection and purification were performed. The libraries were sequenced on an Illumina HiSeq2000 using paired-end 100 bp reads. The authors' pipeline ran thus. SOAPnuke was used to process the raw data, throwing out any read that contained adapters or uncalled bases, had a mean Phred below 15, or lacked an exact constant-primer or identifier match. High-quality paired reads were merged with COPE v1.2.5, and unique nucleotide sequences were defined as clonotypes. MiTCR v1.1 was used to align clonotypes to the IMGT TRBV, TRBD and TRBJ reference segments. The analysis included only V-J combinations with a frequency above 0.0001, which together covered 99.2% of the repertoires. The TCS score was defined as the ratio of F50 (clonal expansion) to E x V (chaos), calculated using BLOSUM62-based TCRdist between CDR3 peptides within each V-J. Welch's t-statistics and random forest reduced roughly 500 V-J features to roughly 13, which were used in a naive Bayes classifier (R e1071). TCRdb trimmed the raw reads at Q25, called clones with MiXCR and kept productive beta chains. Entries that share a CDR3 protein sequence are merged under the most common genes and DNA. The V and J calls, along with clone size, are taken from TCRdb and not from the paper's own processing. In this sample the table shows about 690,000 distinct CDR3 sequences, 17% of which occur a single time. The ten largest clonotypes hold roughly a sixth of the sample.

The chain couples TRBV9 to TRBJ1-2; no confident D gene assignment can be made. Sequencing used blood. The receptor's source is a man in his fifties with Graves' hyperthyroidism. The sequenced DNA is TGTGCCAGCAGCCCTCAGACGGACAACTATGGCTACACCTTC. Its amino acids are CASSPQTDNYGYTF. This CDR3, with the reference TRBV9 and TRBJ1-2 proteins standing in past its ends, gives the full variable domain DSGVTQTPKHLITATGQRVTLRCSPRSGDLSVYWYQQSLDQGLQFLIQYYNGEERAKGNILERFSAQQFPDLHSELNLSSLELGDSALYFCASSPQTDNYGYTFGSGTRLTVV.